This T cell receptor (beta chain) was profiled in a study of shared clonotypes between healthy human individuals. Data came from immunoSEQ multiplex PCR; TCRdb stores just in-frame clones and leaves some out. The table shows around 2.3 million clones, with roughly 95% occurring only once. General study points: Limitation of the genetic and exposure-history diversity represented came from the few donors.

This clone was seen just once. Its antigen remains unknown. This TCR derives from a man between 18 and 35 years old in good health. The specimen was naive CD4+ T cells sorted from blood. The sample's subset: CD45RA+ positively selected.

The CDR3 nucleotides are TGCAGCGTTAGGGCTAGCGGGACCCTCTACAATGAGCAGTTCTTC. This sequence encodes CSVRASGTLYNEQFF. V and J are TRBV29-1 and TRBJ2-1, with 9 bases fitting TRBD2. V dropped 5 bases and J dropped 3; count of bases not matched to a gene: 8. The CDR3 totals 15 residues. CDR1 is SQVTM, CDR2 ANQGSEA, per germline.